The 24 T cell receptor beta chains below were found in one sample sequenced in a study of molecular identifiers for immune sequencing clone quantification. Each CDR3 protein is one row after TCRdb ran MiXCR on the PCR reads. The data contain just under 650,000 distinct CDR3 sequences, just under 20% of them singletons. Sequenced input: naive CD8+ T cells from blood, with Jurkat cell RNA spiked in. Subset: FACS-sorted CD8+CD4-CCR7+CD45RA+ naive T cells. Receptors were obtained from a human donor in good health. Some libraries in this study had Jurkat cell RNA spiked in.

Ten or more counts support this clonotype. The genes are TRBV7-6 and TRBJ2-1; D is unresolved. This CDR3 is 15 amino acids long. Looked up from germline, CDR1 is SGHVS and CDR2 is FNYEAQ. Trimming left V 1 base short and J 1 base short, with 8 bases between. CDR3 protein: CASSLVVGSYNEQFF. CDR3 nucleotides: TGTGCCAGCAGCTTAGTCGTTGGGTCCTACAATGAGCAGTTCTTC. Looking up the rest from reference TRBV7-6 and TRBJ2-1 gives the full variable domain: GAGVSQSPRYKVTKRGQDVALRCDPISGHVSLYWYRQALGQGPEFLTYFNYEAQQDKSGLPNDRFSAERPEGSISTLTIQRTEQRDSAMYRCASSLVVGSYNEQFFGPGTRLTVL.

This clonotype has ten or more counts. The V call is TRBV29-1, the J call TRBJ1-2; D gene ambiguous. V shed 3 bases and J shed 3 bases, with 2 bases lying between them. The germline V gene encodes CDR1 SQVTM and CDR2 ANQGSEA. CDR3 length: 10 residues. The DNA for the CDR3 is TGCAGCGTTGATGACTATGGCTACACCTTC. It encodes CSVDDYGYTF.

This sequence joins TRBV9 and TRBJ2-1; TRBD1 is a possible D gene (5 bases). Trimming removed 0 bases from V and 1 base from J, with 8 bases in between. Germline-derived CDR1 and CDR2 are SGDLS and YYNGEE. There are 15 residues in the CDR3. CDR3 amino acids: CASSVDPGSYNEQFF. The CDR3 DNA reads as TGTGCCAGCAGCGTAGATCCAGGGTCCTACAATGAGCAGTTCTTC.

This clonotype was recorded many times. V usage is TRBV24-1 and J usage is TRBJ2-1; tentative D call: TRBD1 (5 bases). The CDR3 is 12 amino acids. Germline V CDR1 and CDR2: KGHDR, SFDVKD. The V gene lost 5 bases and the J gene lost 9 bases, with 10 bases spanning the gap. The CDR3 DNA reads TGTGCCACCAGTGCAGGTCAGGGTGAGCAGTTCTTC. It specifies CATSAGQGEQFF.

The chain has TRBV5-4 and TRBJ2-5; 9 positions agree with TRBD2. CDR1 and CDR2 (germline): SGHNT, YYREEE (reference sequence). The CDR3 covers 16 residues. Trimming removed 0 bases from V and 8 bases from J; junction bases left unmatched: 11. The CDR3 nucleotides are TGTGCCAGCAGCTTGGCCCCCGGACTAGCGTCGGATACCCAGTACTTC. The encoded protein is CASSLAPGLASDTQYF. The entire variable domain, with the rest obtained from reference TRBV5-4 and TRBJ2-5, is as follows: ETGVTQSPTHLIKTRGQQVTLRCSSQSGHNTVSWYQQALGQGPQFIFQYYREEENGRGNFPPRFSGLQFPNYSSELNVNALELDDSALYLCASSLAPGLASDTQYFGPGTRLLVL.

This clonotype occurred many times. This chain connects TRBV11-2 to TRBJ1-1, with a weak D call TRBD1 (5 bases). Looked up from germline, CDR1 is SGHAT and CDR2 is FQNNGV. V gave up 5 bases and J gave up 6 bases, with 16 bases separating them. The length of the CDR3 is 14 residues. CDR3 sequence: CASSTTGTNPEAFF. CDR3 bases: TGTGCCAGCAGCACAACCGGGACCAACCCTGAAGCTTTCTTT.

In its sample, this clonotype was seen many times. The chain combines TRBV11-2 with TRBJ1-1; 9 nucleotides align to TRBD1. The CDR3 consists of 15 residues. Germline V gene lookup returns CDR1 SGHAT and CDR2 FQNNGV. With V trimmed by 7 bases and J by 4 bases, 10 bases remained unmatched. CDR3: CASTRDRAVGTEAFF. CDR3 coding DNA: TGTGCCAGCACCCGGGACAGGGCGGTTGGCACTGAAGCTTTCTTT.

This clonotype was seen repeatedly, ten times or more. The chain carries TRBV5-1 and TRBJ1-1; D not certain. This CDR3 contains 14 residues. Germline V gene sequence: CDR1 SGHRS, CDR2 YFSETQ. Trimming removed 2 bases at V and 0 bases at J, with 8 bases between. In DNA form, the CDR3 reads TGCGCCAGCAGCTTTGACATATTGAACACTGAAGCTTTCTTT. As protein: CASSFDILNTEAFF.

The table lists this clonotype with many counts. This chain joins TRBV25-1 and TRBJ2-2; a weak D match, TRBD2 (5 bases). This CDR3 region has 15 residues. Trimming left V 4 bases short and J 3 bases short, with 12 bases between. Germline CDR1 reads MGHDK; CDR2 reads SYGVNS. As DNA, the CDR3 is TGTGCCAGCAGTGGGGGAGCACCGGACACCGGGGAGCTGTTTTTT. It is translated as CASSGGAPDTGELFF.

The chain employs TRBV9 and TRBJ1-2; TRBD1 might be the D (5 bases). Trimming shortened V by 0 bases and J by 2 bases, and 17 bases separated the two germline ends. This CDR3 contains 17 residues. Germline lookup yields CDR1 SGDLS and CDR2 YYNGEE. The CDR3 nucleotides are TGTGCCAGCAGCGTAGGTCCACCAATGGAGGGGAACTATGGCTACACCTTC. The encoded protein is CASSVGPPMEGNYGYTF.

V usage is TRBV5-4 and J usage is TRBJ1-3; no clear D gene. Trimming removed 2 bases from V and 1 base from J, with 13 bases in between. The CDR3 runs to 16 residues. The germline V gene encodes CDR1 SGHNT and CDR2 YYREEE (reference sequence). The chain's CDR3 is CASSFWGAGSGNTIYF. The CDR3 DNA sequence: TGTGCCAGCAGCTTTTGGGGAGCGGGGTCTGGAAACACCATATATTTT.

There are many counts of this clonotype. J is TRBJ2-7 and V is TRBV7-9; D gene uncertain. V lost 4 bases, J lost 0 bases, and 4 bases lay in between. The CDR3 contains 12 residues. Per germline, CDR1 SEHNR and CDR2 FQNEAQ (reference sequence). The CDR3 sequence: CASSSNSYEQYF. The CDR3 DNA sequence: TGTGCCAGCAGCTCGAACTCCTACGAGCAGTACTTC.

This clonotype appeared many times. Here the CDR3 DNA reads TGTGCCAGCAGTTACGGGACTAGCAGCAACGAGCAGTACTTC. It specifies CASSYGTSSNEQYF. The rearrangement uses TRBV6-5 and TRBJ2-7; 9 bases agree with TRBD2. The CDR3 loop spans 14 amino acids. CDR1 is MNHEY and CDR2 is SVGAGI in the germline V gene. V lost 2 bases to trimming and J lost 5 bases; unmatched junction nucleotides: 4.

This clonotype has more than one count but fewer than ten. The chain recombines TRBV15 with TRBJ2-3, with 13 bases matching TRBD2. Germline V gene sequence: CDR1 LNHNV, CDR2 YYDKDF (reference sequence). J was trimmed by 2 bases and V by 2 bases; bases with no gene match: 7. CDR3 length: 18 amino acids. DNA for the CDR3: TGTGCCACCAGCAGAAACCTACTAGCGGGAGGGCCCACAGATACGCAGTATTTT. Its translation: CATSRNLLAGGPTDTQYF.

Regarding this clonotype: Since a much larger clone is just one base distant, this may be a read error. This chain links TRBV7-6 with TRBJ2-1; TRBD2 agrees at 7 bases. CDR3 length: 17 residues. Germline V lookup: CDR1 SGHVS, CDR2 FNYEAQ. Here the CDR3 reads CASSSTIAGSSYDEQFF. CDR3 coding DNA: TGTGCCAGCAGTTCCACTATAGCGGGTAGCTCCTACGATGAGCAGTTCTTC.

This clonotype was seen at least ten times. The gene calls are TRBV28 and TRBJ1-2; 10 bases are shared with TRBD1. This CDR3 has 13 amino acids. In germline, CDR1 is MDHEN, CDR2 SYDVKM. V lost 6 bases to trimming and J lost 4 bases; unmatched junction nucleotides: 2. The CDR3 DNA follows: TGTGCCAGCAGGACAGGGGGCAGCTATGGCTACACCTTC. Protein product: CASRTGGSYGYTF.

CDR3 nucleotide sequence: TGTGCCAGCAACCAACTGGGACAGGGAGGAGACGAGCAGTACTTC. Amino acids: CASNQLGQGGDEQYF. The V call is TRBV6-1, the J call TRBJ2-7; 9 nucleotides agree with TRBD1. The V and J ends lost 7 bases and 5 bases, in that order; junction bases with no gene match: 12. Germline loops: CDR1 MNHNS, CDR2 SASEGT. The CDR3 is 15 amino acids.

This clonotype was recorded at least ten times. CDR3 sequence (DNA): TGTGCCACCCATAGACAGGGGTGGACCGGGGAGCTGTTTTTT. This codes for CATHRQGWTGELFF. This sequence joins TRBV19 and TRBJ2-2; 8 nucleotides agree with TRBD1. The CDR3 consists of 14 residues. Germline assignment: CDR1 LNHDA and CDR2 SQIVND (reference sequence). V dropped 10 bases and J dropped 5; count of bases not matched to a gene: 9. Looking up the rest from reference TRBV19 and TRBJ2-2 gives the full variable domain: DGGITQSPKYLFRKEGQNVTLSCEQNLNHDAMYWYRQDPGQGLRLIYYSQIVNDFQKGDIAEGYSVSREKKESFPLTVTSAQKNPTAFYLCATHRQGWTGELFFGEGSRLTVL.

In its sample, this clonotype was seen many times. The V gene is TRBV5-6, the J gene TRBJ1-5; D is ambiguous. Trimming stripped 2 bases from V and 5 bases from J, with 8 bases between. The germline V gene encodes CDR1 SGHDT and CDR2 YYEEEE. This CDR3 contains 13 residues. The DNA of the CDR3 is TGTGCCAGCAGCTTAACCACAGATCAGCCCCAGCATTTT. Its translation is CASSLTTDQPQHF.

On this clonotype: A much larger clone is a single base away; this may be a read error. V usage is TRBV27 and J usage is TRBJ2-7, with D tentatively TRBD1 (6 bases). This CDR3 has 14 amino acids. Trimming removed 7 bases at V and 3 bases at J, with 16 bases between. Germline-derived CDR1 and CDR2 are MNHEY and SMNVEV (reference sequence). CDR3 sequence reads: CASNEGTNYYEQYF. The CDR3 DNA reads as TGTGCCAGCAATGAGGGGACAAACTACTACGAGCAGTACTTC.

Ten or more counts support this clonotype. The CDR3 reads CASSIRDRMYGYTF. CDR3 bases: TGTGCCAGCAGCATCCGGGACAGGATGTATGGCTACACCTTC. The chain employs TRBV13 and TRBJ1-2; 8 bases align to TRBD1. J was trimmed by 5 bases and V by 5 bases; bases with no gene match: 7. Per the germline V gene, CDR1 is PRHDT and CDR2 is FYEKMQ (reference sequence). The CDR3 sequence is 14 residues long.

This clonotype was found many times. The rearrangement links TRBV5-1 to TRBJ2-7, with D possibly matching TRBD1 (5 bases). This CDR3 comprises 14 residues. Trimming removed 0 bases at V and 4 bases at J, with 11 bases between. The germline V gene has CDR1 SGHRS and CDR2 YFSETQ. Here the CDR3 reads CASSLEGSGYEQYF. In nucleotides, the CDR3 is TGCGCCAGCAGCTTGGAGGGGTCAGGGTACGAGCAGTACTTC.

This clonotype was picked up a small number of times. The chain employs TRBV29-1 and TRBJ2-7, with no clear D. Germline values: CDR1 SQVTM, CDR2 ANQGSEA. This CDR3 contains 13 residues. Trimming cost V 4 bases and J 0 bases, with 10 bases left between them. CDR3 region: CSVVLVDSYEQYF. The CDR3 DNA reads as TGCAGCGTTGTTTTGGTTGACTCCTACGAGCAGTACTTC.

With respect to this clonotype: The junction does not match germline at one end; this may be a read error. The rearrangement joins TRBV3-1 to TRBJ2-1; 10 nucleotides agree with TRBD2. The CDR3 contains 14 residues. Germline lookup yields CDR1 LGHDT and CDR2 YNNKEL (reference sequence). The CDR3 loop reads CVSSQSGREGEQFF. In nucleotides, the CDR3 is TGTGTCAGCAGCCAAAGCGGGAGGGAGGGTGAGCAGTTCTTC.